This TCR beta chain appears in the sequencing data of a study of T cell responses to AZD1222 COVID-19 vaccine. Clones were sequenced by immunoSEQ multiplex PCR, and TCRdb holds only the in-frame ones, with some missing. This sample yields 120,000 to 150,000 clones, of which roughly 86% are seen a single time; 5.4% belongs to the top ten. This CDR3 has 12 residues. V lost 7 bases to trimming and J lost 6 bases; unmatched junction nucleotides: 8. CDR1 SQVTM and CDR2 ANQGSEA come from the germline V gene. Notes on this clone: Its specificity is unknown.

The study's findings and limits: Only five or six AZD1222 recipients tested seropositive at baseline. Epitopes outside B.1.351 and B.1.1.7 mutated regions reportedly drew nearly half of spike TCRs.

The chain has TRBV29-1 and TRBJ2-7, with 8 bases fitting TRBD2. Here the sequenced sample was peripheral blood, taken 28 days after the second dose of the MenACWY control vaccine. This receptor was identified in an adult who received the MenACWY meningococcal vaccine as a control. The CDR3 bases are TGCAGCGCGAGAGGAGCGGGAGCCGAGCAGTACTTC. Amino acids: CSARGAGAEQYF.